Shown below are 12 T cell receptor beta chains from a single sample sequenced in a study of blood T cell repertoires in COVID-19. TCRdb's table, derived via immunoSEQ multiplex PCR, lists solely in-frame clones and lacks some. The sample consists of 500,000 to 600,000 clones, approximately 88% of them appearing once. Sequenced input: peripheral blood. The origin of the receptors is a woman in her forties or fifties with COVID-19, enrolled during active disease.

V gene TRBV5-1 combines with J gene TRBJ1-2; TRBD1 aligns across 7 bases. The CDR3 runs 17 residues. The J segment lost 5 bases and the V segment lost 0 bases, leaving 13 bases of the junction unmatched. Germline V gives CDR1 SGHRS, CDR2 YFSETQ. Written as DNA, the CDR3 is TGCGCCAGCAGCTTGGGGGATCTCGTGACAGGGCGATATGGCTACACCTTC. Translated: CASSLGDLVTGRYGYTF. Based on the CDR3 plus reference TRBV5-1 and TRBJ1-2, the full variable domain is KAGVTQTPRYLIKTRGQQVTLSCSPISGHRSVSWYQQTPGQGLQFLFEYFSETQRNKGNFPGRFSGRQFSNSRSEMNVSTLELGDSALYLCASSLGDLVTGRYGYTFGSGTRLTVV.

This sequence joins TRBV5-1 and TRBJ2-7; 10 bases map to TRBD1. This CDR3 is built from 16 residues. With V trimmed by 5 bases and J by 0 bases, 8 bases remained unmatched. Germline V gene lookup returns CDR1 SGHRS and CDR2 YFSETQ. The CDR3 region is CASSPGTGATSYEQYF. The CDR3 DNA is TGCGCCAGCAGTCCCGGGACAGGGGCGACCTCCTACGAGCAGTACTTC.

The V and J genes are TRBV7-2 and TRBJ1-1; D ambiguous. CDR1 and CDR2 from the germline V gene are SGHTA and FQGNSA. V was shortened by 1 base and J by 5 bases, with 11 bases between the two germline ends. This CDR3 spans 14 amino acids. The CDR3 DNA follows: TGTGCCAGCAGCTTAGGAGGCTCAAGAACTGAAGCTTTCTTT. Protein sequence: CASSLGGSRTEAFF.

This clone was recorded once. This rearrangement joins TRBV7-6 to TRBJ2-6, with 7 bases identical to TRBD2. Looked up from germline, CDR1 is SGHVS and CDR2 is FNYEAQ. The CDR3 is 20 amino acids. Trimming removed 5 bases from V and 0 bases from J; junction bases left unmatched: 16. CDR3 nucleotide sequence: TGTGCCAGCAGCCGCGCCATAGCGGGTGGAGGACTCTCTGGGGCCAACGTCCTGACTTTC. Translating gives CASSRAIAGGGLSGANVLTF.

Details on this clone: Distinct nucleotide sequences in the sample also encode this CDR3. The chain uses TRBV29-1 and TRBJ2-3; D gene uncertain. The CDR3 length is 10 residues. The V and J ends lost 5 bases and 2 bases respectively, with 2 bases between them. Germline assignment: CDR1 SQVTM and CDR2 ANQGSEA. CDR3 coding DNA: TGCAGCGTTCTCACAGATACGCAGTATTTT. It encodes CSVLTDTQYF.

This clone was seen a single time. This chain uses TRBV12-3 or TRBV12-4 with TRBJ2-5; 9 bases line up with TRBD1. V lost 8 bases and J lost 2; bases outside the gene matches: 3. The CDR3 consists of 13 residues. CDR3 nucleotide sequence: TGTGCCAGCGGGACAGGGAGACAAGAGACCCAGTACTTC. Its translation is CASGTGRQETQYF.

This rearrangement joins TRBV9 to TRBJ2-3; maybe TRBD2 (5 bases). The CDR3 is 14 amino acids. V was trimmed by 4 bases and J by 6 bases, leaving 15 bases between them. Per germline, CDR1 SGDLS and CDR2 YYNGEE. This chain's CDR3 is CASSPTTTGDTQYF. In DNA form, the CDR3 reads TGTGCCAGCAGCCCGACGACTACTGGGGATACGCAGTATTTT.

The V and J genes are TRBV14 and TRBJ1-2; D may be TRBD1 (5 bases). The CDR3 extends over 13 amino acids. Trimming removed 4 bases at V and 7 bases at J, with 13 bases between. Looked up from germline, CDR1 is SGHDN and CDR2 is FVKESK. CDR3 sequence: CASSPGHVGGYTF. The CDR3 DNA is TGTGCCAGCAGCCCTGGACATGTAGGTGGCTACACCTTC.

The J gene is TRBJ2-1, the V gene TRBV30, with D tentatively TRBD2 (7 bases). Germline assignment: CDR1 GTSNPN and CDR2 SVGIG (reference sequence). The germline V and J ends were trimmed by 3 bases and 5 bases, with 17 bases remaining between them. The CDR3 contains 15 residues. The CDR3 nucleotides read TGTGCCTGGAGGGAAGGGGGGGGGACACACAATGAGCAGTTCTTC. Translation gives CAWREGGGTHNEQFF.

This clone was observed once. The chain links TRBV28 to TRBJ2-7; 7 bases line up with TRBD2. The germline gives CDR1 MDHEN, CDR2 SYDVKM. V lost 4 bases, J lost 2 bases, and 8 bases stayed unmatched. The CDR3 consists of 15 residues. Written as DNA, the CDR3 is TGTGCCAGCAGTTACAACAGCGGGGAGGCCTACGAGCAGTACTTC. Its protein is CASSYNSGEAYEQYF. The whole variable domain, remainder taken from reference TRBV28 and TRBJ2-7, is DVKVTQSSRYLVKRTGEKVFLECVQDMDHENMFWYRQDPGLGLRLIYFSYDVKMKEKGDIPEGYSVSREKKERFSLILESASTNQTSMYLCASSYNSGEAYEQYFGPGTRLTVT.

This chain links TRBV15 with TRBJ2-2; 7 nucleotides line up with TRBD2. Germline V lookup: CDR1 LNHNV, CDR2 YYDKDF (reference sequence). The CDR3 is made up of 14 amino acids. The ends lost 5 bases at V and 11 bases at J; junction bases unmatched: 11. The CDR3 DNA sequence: TGTGCCACCAGCCCCGGTGGACTAGTTAACGAGCTGTTTTTT. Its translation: CATSPGGLVNELFF.

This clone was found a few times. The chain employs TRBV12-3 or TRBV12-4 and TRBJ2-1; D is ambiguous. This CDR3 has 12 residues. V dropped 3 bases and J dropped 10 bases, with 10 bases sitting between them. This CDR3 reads CASSFTNPEQFF. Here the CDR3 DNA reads TGTGCCAGCAGTTTTACAAACCCAGAGCAGTTCTTC.